The T cell receptor (beta chain) described here comes from a study of CD8 T cells in ankylosing spondylitis. The CDR3 covers 14 residues. CDR1 and CDR2 from the germline V gene are MGHDK and SYGVNS. With V trimmed by 4 bases and J by 4 bases, 1 base remained unmatched. TCRdb analysed the 5' RACE reads with MiXCR anew, one entry per CDR3 protein. The data show 200,000 to 250,000 distinct CDR3 sequences, around 20% seen once. This clonotype was seen a few times. Its antigen is not known. Notes on the study in general: Disease-linked clones bore a CD8+ phenotype and were relatively rare in peripheral blood. Seemingly characteristic of ankylosing spondylitis blood was a TCR beta motif consisting of several highly homologous variants. Reactive arthritis synovial fluid and blood previously showed some of these motif variants.

Sample: blood, either unsorted or a sorted T cell fraction (not recorded which). The chain joins TRBV25-1 to TRBJ2-1, with 10 bases lining up with TRBD1. The receptor comes from a male donor with ankylosing spondylitis. The CDR3, as DNA: TGTGCCAGCAGTGGACAGGGGGCGTACAATGAGCAGTTCTTC. Encoded protein: CASSGQGAYNEQFF.